The rows below give T cell receptor beta chains drawn from one sample of a study of graft-versus-host responses after intestinal transplantation. These receptors lack a known antigen. Here immunoSEQ multiplex PCR was the method, and the copy in TCRdb shows in-frame clones only, minus some. The sample lists 30,000 to 40,000 clones, 93% occurring once. The sequencing here drew on unstimulated CD8+ T cells sorted from spleen or lymph node cells, taken before transplant. The receptors here all came from a human donor who was the organ donor for an intestinal transplant. CDR3s include the opening cysteine and the closing phenylalanine or tryptophan. D genes are given only for firm matches.

d_call,v_call,cdr3_aa
NA,TRBV7-8,CASSLELDWAGETQYF
TRBD1,TRBV30,CAWSVGTGGYEQYF
NA,TRBV28,CASPVSGDGEKLFF
NA,TRBV2,CASSESISGYNEQFF
TRBD1,TRBV4-1,CASSQGLGQGTYEQYF
NA,TRBV7-9,CASTARQENNYGYTF
NA,TRBV4-2,CASSQDVGTYSYEQYF
NA,TRBV7-9,CASSSGTGELFF
NA,TRBV27,CASSPLNEKLFF
NA,TRBV6-5,CASSYYLSSYNEQFF
TRBD2,TRBV27,CASSLAGNYEQYF
NA,TRBV4-3,CASSQIRELARISGANVLTF
TRBD1,TRBV6-4,CASSDSGTVKDSYEQYF
NA,TRBV6-1,CASSDGYEQYF
TRBD1,TRBV11-3,CASITRLGTGLIEAFF
TRBD2,TRBV6-5,CASSLAGGEQYF
TRBD1,TRBV5-8,CASSRTGERHYYEQYF
NA,TRBV5-3,CASSTDTQYF
TRBD2,TRBV7-2,CASSLRGREVWGYEQYF
NA,TRBV15,CATSSRGGGFGYTF
NA,TRBV4-3,CASSQVYYSYNEQFF
NA,TRBV4-3,CASSPRDSYLLGELFF